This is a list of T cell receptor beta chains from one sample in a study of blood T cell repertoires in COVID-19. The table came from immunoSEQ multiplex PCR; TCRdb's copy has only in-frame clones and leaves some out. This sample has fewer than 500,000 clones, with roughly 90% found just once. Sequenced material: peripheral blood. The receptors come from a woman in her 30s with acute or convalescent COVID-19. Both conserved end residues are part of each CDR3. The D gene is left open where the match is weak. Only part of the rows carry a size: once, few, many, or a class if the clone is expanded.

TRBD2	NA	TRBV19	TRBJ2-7	TGTGCCAGTAGTATGAGATTACTAGCGGGGAGATCCTACGAGCAGTACTTC	CASSMRLLAGRSYEQYF
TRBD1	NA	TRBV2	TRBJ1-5	TGTGCCAGCACCCTGGACAGGTTATATCAGCCCCAGCATTTT	CASTLDRLYQPQHF
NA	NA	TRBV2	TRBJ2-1	TGTGCCAGCAGTGTGAGGACAGACTACAATGAGCAGTTCTTC	CASSVRTDYNEQFF
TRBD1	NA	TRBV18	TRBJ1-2	TGTGCCAGCTCACCGGACCAGGGGGCTAACTATGGCTACACCTTC	CASSPDQGANYGYTF
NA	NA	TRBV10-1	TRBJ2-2	TGCGCCAGCAGTGAAGACAGCGACAGAAAGAGGATCACCGGGGAGCTGTTTTTT	CASSEDSDRKRITGELFF
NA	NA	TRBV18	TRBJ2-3	TGTGCCAGCTCACCAACGATAACAGAAACGCAGTATTTT	CASSPTITETQYF
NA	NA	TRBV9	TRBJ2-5	TGTGCCAGCAGCGCGGACTGGCGGGAGACCCAGTACTTC	CASSADWRETQYF
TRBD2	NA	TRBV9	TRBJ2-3	TGTGCCAGCAGCGGGACTAGCTACAGCACAGATACGCAGTATTTT	CASSGTSYSTDTQYF
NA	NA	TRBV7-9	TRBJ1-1	TGTGCCAGCACATTCGAGGGTTGGCGGAACACTGAAGCTTTCTTT	CASTFEGWRNTEAFF
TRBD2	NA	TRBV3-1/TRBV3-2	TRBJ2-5	TGTGCCAGCAGCCAAGACATCGTAGCGGGGGGGCCGGAGACCCAGTACTTC	CASSQDIVAGGPETQYF
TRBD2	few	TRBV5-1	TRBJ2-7	TGCGCCAGCAGCTACGGTAGCGGGGGGGCTGCTGAGCAGTACTTC	CASSYGSGGAAEQYF
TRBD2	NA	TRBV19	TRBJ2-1	TGTGCCAGTAGTATAGATAGGGCGGGGGGCGAAGAGCAGTTCTTC	CASSIDRAGGEEQFF
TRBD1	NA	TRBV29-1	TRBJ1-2	TGCAGCGTTGAAGGCGACAGGGCGGGCTATGGCTACACCTTC	CSVEGDRAGYGYTF
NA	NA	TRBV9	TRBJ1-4	TGTGCCAGCAGCGGCGTGGGGGGTAATGAAAAACTGTTTTTT	CASSGVGGNEKLFF
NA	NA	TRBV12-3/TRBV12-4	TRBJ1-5	TGTGCCAGCAGTTCTCTGAGCAATCAGCCCCAGCATTTT	CASSSLSNQPQHF
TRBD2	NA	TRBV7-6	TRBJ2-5	TGTGCCAGCAGCCCGGGGACCCTCCTAGCGGGGGGGCAAGAGACCCAGTACTTC	CASSPGTLLAGGQETQYF
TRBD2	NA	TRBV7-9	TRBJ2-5	TGTGCCAGCAGCTTCCCGGGACTAGCGTGGGAGACCCAGTACTTC	CASSFPGLAWETQYF
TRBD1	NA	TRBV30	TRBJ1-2	TGTGCCTGGGCCACAGGGGGCCTCAAGCATGGCTACACCTTC	CAWATGGLKHGYTF
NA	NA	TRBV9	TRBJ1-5	TGTGCCAGCAGCGTAGGGGCAGGGATGGGTCAGCCCCAGCATTTT	CASSVGAGMGQPQHF
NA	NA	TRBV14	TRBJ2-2	TGTGCCAGCAGCCAAGGCCTAGCGCTGAACACCGGGGAGCTGTTTTTT	CASSQGLALNTGELFF
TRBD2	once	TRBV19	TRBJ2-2	TGTGCCAGTAGTAAAGCTAGCGGGGGAGGGACCGGGGAGCTGTTTTTT	CASSKASGGGTGELFF
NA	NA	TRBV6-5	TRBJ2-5	TGTGCCAGCCTCGGGGGTAACCCCCAAGAGACCCAGTACTTC	CASLGGNPQETQYF
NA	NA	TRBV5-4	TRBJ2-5	TGTGCCAGCAGCCCACCGAGGACAGTCCCGGGCGAGACCCAGTACTTC	CASSPPRTVPGETQYF
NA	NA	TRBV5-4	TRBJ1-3	TGTGCCAGCAGCTTTCGTTCGGGAAACACCATATATTTT	CASSFRSGNTIYF
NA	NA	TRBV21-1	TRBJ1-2	TGTGCCAGCAGCCTATCCGGTGCTTATGGCTACACCTTC	CASSLSGAYGYTF
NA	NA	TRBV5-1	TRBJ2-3	TGCGCCAGCAGCCGAGATAGCACAGATACGCAGTATTTT	CASSRDSTDTQYF
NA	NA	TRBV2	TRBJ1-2	TGTGCCAGCAGTGAAAAGTATGGCAGTTACTATGGCTACACCTTC	CASSEKYGSYYGYTF
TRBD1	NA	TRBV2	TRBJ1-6	TGTGCCAGCAGTGGGGGACAGGGGTATTCACCCCTCCACTTT	CASSGGQGYSPLHF
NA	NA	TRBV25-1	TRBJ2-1	TGTGCCAGCAGTTATCACTCTACCTGGTACAATGAGCAGTTCTTC	CASSYHSTWYNEQFF
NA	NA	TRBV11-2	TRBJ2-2	TGTGCCAGCAGCTTAAATTTTAGAAATTCCGGCGGGGAGCTGTTTTTT	CASSLNFRNSGGELFF
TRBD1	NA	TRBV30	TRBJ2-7	TGTGCCTGGAGTGTACTGCCGGGACAGGGGGACTACGAGCAGTACTTC	CAWSVLPGQGDYEQYF
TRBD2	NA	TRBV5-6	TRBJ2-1	TGTGCCAGCAGCCACGGGGGGTATGAGCAGTTCTTC	CASSHGGYEQFF
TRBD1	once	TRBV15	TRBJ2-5	TGTGCCACCACCTCACCCCGTGGGGCAGGGGGTTTAGAGACCCAGTACTTC	CATTSPRGAGGLETQYF
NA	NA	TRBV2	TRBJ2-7	TGTGCCAGCAGTGTGTCAGGCAGTCAGGCCTACGAGCAGTACTTC	CASSVSGSQAYEQYF
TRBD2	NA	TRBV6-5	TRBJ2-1	TGTGCCAGCAGTCCAGCGGGGGGCACCGGGTACCAGTTCTTC	CASSPAGGTGYQFF
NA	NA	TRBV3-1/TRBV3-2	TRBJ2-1	TGTGCCAGCAGCCAGTTAGTGGGCAACTCCTACAATGAGCAGTTCTTC	CASSQLVGNSYNEQFF
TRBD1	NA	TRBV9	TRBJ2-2	TGTGCCAGCAGCGTTAAACAGGGGGGTAACACCGGGGAGCTGTTTTTT	CASSVKQGGNTGELFF
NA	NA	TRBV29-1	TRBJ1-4	TGCAGCGTTGAGGGGTCTGTGGGGGGAGAAAAACTGTTTTTT	CSVEGSVGGEKLFF
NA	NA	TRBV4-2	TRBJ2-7	TGTGCCAGCAGCCAAGATCTCGTATACGAGCAGTACTTC	CASSQDLVYEQYF
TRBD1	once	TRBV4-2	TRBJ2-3	TGTGCCAGCAGCCAGGGACAGGGGATTAGCACAGATACGCAGTATTTT	CASSQGQGISTDTQYF
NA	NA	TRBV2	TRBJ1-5	TGTGCCAGCAGTTCCCAGGGGAACGGTCAGCCCCAGCATTTT	CASSSQGNGQPQHF
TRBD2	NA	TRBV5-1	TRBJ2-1	TGCGCCAGCAGAGCCGGACTAGCGGGGGGCGAGTACAATGAGCAGTTCTTC	CASRAGLAGGEYNEQFF
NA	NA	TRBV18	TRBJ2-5	TGTGCCAGCTCACCGATGACCACGGGGGAGACCCAGTACTTC	CASSPMTTGETQYF
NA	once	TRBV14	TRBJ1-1	TGTGCCAGCAGCCAAGAATGGGGACAAGGAGGAGCTTTCTTT	CASSQEWGQGGAFF
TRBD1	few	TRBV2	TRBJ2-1	TGTGCCAGCAGTGAAGCCGGACAGGGAGAGTTCTTC	CASSEAGQGEFF
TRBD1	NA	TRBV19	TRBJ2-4	TGTGCCAGTAGTACTAGACAGGGGTTAAACATTCAGTACTTC	CASSTRQGLNIQYF
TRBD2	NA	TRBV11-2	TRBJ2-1	TGTGCCAGCAGCTTACGATTCGGGACTAGCGGAGCCTACAATGAGCAGTTCTTC	CASSLRFGTSGAYNEQFF